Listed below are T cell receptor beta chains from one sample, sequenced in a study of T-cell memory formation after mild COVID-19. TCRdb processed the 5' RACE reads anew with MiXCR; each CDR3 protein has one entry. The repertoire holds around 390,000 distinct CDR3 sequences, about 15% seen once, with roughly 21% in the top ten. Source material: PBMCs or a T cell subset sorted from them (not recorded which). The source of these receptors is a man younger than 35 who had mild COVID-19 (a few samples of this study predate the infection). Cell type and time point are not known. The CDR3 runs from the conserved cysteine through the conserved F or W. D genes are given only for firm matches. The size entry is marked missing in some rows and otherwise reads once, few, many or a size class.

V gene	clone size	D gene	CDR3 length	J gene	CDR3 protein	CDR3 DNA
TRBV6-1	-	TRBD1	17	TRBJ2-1	CASSVTGGLSSYNEQFF	TGTGCCAGCAGTGTTACAGGGGGACTTAGCTCCTACAATGAGCAGTTCTTC
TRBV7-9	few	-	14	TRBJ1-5	CASSIQGGGQPQHF	TGTGCCAGCAGCATCCAGGGAGGCGGTCAGCCCCAGCATTTT
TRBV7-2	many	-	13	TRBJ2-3	CASSRGERDTQYF	TGTGCCAGCAGCCGGGGAGAAAGGGATACGCAGTATTTT
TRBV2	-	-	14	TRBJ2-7	CASSEVRTANEQYF	TGTGCCAGCAGTGAAGTTAGGACGGCTAACGAGCAGTACTTC
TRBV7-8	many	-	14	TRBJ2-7	CASSLAEVGRKQYF	TGTGCCAGCAGCTTAGCGGAAGTTGGGAGAAAGCAGTACTTC
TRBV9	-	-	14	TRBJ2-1	CASSVPQNSGEQFF	TGTGCCAGCAGCGTACCACAGAATTCGGGTGAGCAGTTCTTC
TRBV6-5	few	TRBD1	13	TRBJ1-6	CASVQGYNSPLHF	TGTGCCAGTGTACAGGGGTATAATTCACCCCTCCACTTT
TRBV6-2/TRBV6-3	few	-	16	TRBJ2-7	CASSPDRTRRAYEQYF	TGTGCCAGCAGTCCTGACAGAACGCGCCGAGCCTACGAGCAGTACTTC
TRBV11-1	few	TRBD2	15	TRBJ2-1	CASSSTGTSANEQFF	TGTGCCAGCAGCTCTACCGGGACTAGTGCTAATGAGCAGTTCTTC
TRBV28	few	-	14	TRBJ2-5	CASSPGQSQETQYF	TGTGCCAGCAGTCCCGGACAGAGTCAAGAGACCCAGTACTTC
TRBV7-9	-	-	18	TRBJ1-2	CASSSPKRPTGQNYGYTF	TGTGCCAGCAGCTCCCCTAAAAGGCCGACAGGACAGAACTATGGCTACACCTTC
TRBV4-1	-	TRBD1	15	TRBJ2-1	CASSLHGTGLDEQFF	TGCGCCAGCAGCCTTCATGGGACAGGGTTGGATGAGCAGTTCTTC
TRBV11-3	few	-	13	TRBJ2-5	CASAEGGRETQYF	TGTGCCAGCGCAGAAGGGGGTAGAGAGACCCAGTACTTC
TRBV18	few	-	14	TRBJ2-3	CASSPGWSTDTQYF	TGTGCCAGCTCACCCGGTTGGAGCACAGATACGCAGTATTTT
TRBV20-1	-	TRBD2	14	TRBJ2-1	CSARPGLAVNEQFF	TGCAGTGCTCGGCCGGGACTAGCGGTCAATGAGCAGTTCTTC
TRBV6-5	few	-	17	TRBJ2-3	CASSYSIRTVHTDTQYF	TGTGCCAGCAGTTACTCTATCAGGACGGTCCACACAGATACGCAGTATTTT
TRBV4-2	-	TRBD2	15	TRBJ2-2	CASSRRGGFTGELFF	TGTGCCAGCAGCAGACGGGGGGGGTTCACCGGGGAGCTGTTTTTT
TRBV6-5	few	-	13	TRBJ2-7	CASSYTEGYEQYF	TGTGCCAGCAGTTACACGGAGGGCTACGAGCAGTACTTC
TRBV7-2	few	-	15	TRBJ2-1	CASSPHFGSRNEQFF	TGTGCCAGCAGCCCTCATTTCGGCTCTCGCAATGAGCAGTTCTTC
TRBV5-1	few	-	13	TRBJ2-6	CASRRVGANVLTF	TGCGCCAGCCGAAGGGTCGGGGCCAACGTCCTGACTTTC
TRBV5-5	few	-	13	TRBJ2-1	CASRPKAYNEQFF	TGTGCCAGCAGGCCAAAGGCCTACAATGAGCAGTTCTTC
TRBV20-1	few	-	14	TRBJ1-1	CSARDRTGMAEAFF	TGCAGTGCTAGAGATCGGACGGGAATGGCTGAAGCTTTCTTT
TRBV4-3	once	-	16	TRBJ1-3	CASSQDYGLGGNTIYF	TGCGCCAGCAGCCAAGACTACGGGCTGGGGGGAAACACCATATATTTT
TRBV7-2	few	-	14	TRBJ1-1	CASTYVREPTDAFF	TGTGCCAGCACCTATGTTAGGGAACCGACCGACGCTTTCTTT
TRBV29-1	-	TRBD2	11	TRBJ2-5	CSVWGLAGGRF	TGCAGCGTGTGGGGACTAGCGGGAGGACGATTC
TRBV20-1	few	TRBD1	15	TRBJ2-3	CSARKGTASTDTQYF	TGCAGTGCTAGGAAGGGGACAGCTAGCACAGATACGCAGTATTTT
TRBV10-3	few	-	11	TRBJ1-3	CAITSGNTIYF	TGTGCCATCACATCTGGAAACACCATATATTTT
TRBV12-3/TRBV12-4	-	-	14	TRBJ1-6	CASSQTGGNSPLHF	TGTGCCAGCAGTCAGACAGGAGGTAATTCACCCCTCCACTTT
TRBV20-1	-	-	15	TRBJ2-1	CSATSSGDSYNEQFF	TGCAGTGCTACTTCCAGCGGAGACTCCTACAATGAGCAGTTCTTC
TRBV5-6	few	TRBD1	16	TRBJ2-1	CASSLGLRYRGNEQFF	TGTGCCAGCAGCTTGGGCCTCAGGTACAGGGGCAATGAGCAGTTCTTC
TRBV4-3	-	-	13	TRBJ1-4	CASSQDLEGKLFF	TGCGCCAGCAGCCAAGATCTGGAGGGAAAACTGTTTTTT
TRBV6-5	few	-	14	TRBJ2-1	CASSGTPLYNEQFF	TGTGCCAGCAGTGGGACTCCACTTTACAATGAGCAGTTCTTC
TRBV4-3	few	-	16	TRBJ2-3	CASSQDGASGPDTQYF	TGCGCCAGCAGCCAAGACGGAGCGAGCGGGCCAGATACGCAGTATTTT
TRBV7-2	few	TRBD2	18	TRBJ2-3	CASSLVGGGLAGSDTQYF	TGTGCCAGCAGCTTAGTAGGCGGGGGACTAGCGGGGTCAGATACGCAGTATTTT
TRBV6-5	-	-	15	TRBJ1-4	CATRRGIATNEKLFF	TGTGCCACCCGGAGAGGGATAGCAACTAATGAAAAACTGTTTTTT
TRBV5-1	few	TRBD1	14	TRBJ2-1	CASSRQGEVDEQFF	TGCGCCAGCAGCCGACAGGGAGAGGTTGATGAGCAGTTCTTC
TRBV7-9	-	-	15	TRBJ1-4	CASSGGRTGNEKLFF	TGTGCCAGCAGCGGAGGACGGACCGGGAATGAAAAACTGTTTTTT
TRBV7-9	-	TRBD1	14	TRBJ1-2	CASSPGQGFHGYTF	TGTGCCAGCAGCCCGGGACAGGGATTCCATGGCTACACCTTC
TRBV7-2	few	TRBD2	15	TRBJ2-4	CASTPGGTAKNIQYF	TGTGCCAGCACCCCCGGGGGGACAGCCAAAAACATTCAGTACTTC
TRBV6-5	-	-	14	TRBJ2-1	CASSYSGPHNEQFF	TGTGCCAGCAGTTACAGCGGGCCCCACAATGAGCAGTTCTTC
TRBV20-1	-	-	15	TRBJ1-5	CSATQDGNSNQPQHF	TGCAGTGCTACCCAGGACGGAAATAGCAATCAGCCCCAGCATTTT
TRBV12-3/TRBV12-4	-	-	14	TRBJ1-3	CASITGHSGSTIYF	TGTGCCAGCATTACAGGGCACTCTGGAAGCACCATATATTTT
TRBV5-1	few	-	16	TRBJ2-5	CASSGLFAGDQETQYF	TGCGCCAGCAGCGGCCTTTTCGCCGGGGACCAAGAGACCCAGTACTTC
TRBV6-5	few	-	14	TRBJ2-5	CASSQGMFTETQYF	TGTGCCAGCAGTCAGGGGATGTTCACGGAGACCCAGTACTTC
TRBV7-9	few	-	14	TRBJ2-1	CASSLDIGVDEQFF	TGTGCCAGCAGCCTGGATATAGGGGTGGATGAGCAGTTCTTC
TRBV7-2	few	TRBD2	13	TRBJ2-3	CASTSGGADTQYF	TGTGCCAGCACCTCGGGGGGGGCAGATACGCAGTATTTT
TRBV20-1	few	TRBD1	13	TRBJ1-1	CSATRQGNTEAFF	TGCAGTGCTACTCGACAGGGGAACACTGAAGCTTTCTTT
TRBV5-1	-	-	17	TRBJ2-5	CASSLALSSGDQETQYF	TGCGCCAGCAGCTTGGCCCTGAGTAGCGGAGACCAAGAGACCCAGTACTTC